The 10 T cell receptor beta chains below were found in one sample sequenced in a study of cytomegalovirus exposure and HLA in healthy donors. 13 Jbeta primers and 60 Vbeta primers were used for the PCR. Repertoires were generated with immunoSEQ multiplex PCR, while TCRdb's copy carries only in-frame clones and drops some. The sample gives about 160,000 clones, roughly 65% of which show up once; 4.7% is in the top ten. Specimen: PBMCs. These receptors all stem from a man aged 18 to 30 in good health and CMV-seropositive.

This chain joins TRBV6-6 and TRBJ2-7; 9 nucleotides align to TRBD1. Losses at the gene ends were 5 bases for V and 4 bases for J; bases not matched to a gene: 12. Germline CDR1 reads MNHNY; CDR2 reads SVGAGI (reference sequence). The CDR3 is 16 residues long. CDR3 residues: CASSPNPGQGRYEQYV. The CDR3 nucleotides read TGTGCCAGCAGTCCAAACCCGGGACAGGGACGGTACGAGCAGTACGTC.

This CDR3 is CAISVGASRADTEAFF. CDR3 nucleotide sequence: TGTGCCATCAGCGTTGGTGCAAGCAGGGCGGACACTGAAGCTTTCTTT. V gene TRBV10-3 combines with J gene TRBJ1-1; a possible D gene is TRBD1 (5 bases). The length of the CDR3 is 16 residues. The V gene's germline CDR1 is ENHRY and CDR2 SYGVKD. Trimming left V 6 bases short and J 3 bases short, with 20 bases between.

This chain joins TRBV11-3 and TRBJ2-1, with TRBD2 identical over 8 bases. The germline CDR1 and CDR2 sequences are SGHNT and YENEEA. This CDR3 is built from 14 residues. With 7 bases clipped from V and 3 bases from J, the junction kept 5 bases outside the gene matches. The CDR3 DNA follows: TGTGCCAGCAACTTCCGGGGGGGCTACAATGAGCAGTTCTTC. This encodes CASNFRGGYNEQFF.

The rearrangement links TRBV10-1 to TRBJ1-5; a weak D match, TRBD1 (6 bases). This CDR3 comprises 16 residues. Per germline, CDR1 WNHNN and CDR2 SYGVQD (reference sequence). The V end was cut by 7 bases, the J end by 5 bases, with 21 bases between. CDR3 DNA: TGCGCCAGCATCCGATTCGTACAGGGTTTCCATCAGCCCCAGCATTTT. Translation gives CASIRFVQGFHQPQHF.

There are a few counts of this clone. The rearrangement uses TRBV5-4 and TRBJ2-1; 11 positions match TRBD2. V trimming: 2 bases; J trimming: 8 bases; junction bases outside the gene matches: 6. CDR1 SGHNT and CDR2 YYREEE come from the germline V gene (reference sequence). CDR3 size: 15 residues. The CDR3 DNA follows: TGTGCCAGCAGCTTTAGGCTAGCGGGGGGTGATGAGCAGTTCTTC. It codes for CASSFRLAGGDEQFF.

The J gene is TRBJ1-1, the V gene TRBV6-5; TRBD1 aligns across 8 bases. The ends lost 0 bases at V and 2 bases at J; junction bases unmatched: 5. The CDR3 totals 16 residues. Germline lookup yields CDR1 MNHEY and CDR2 SVGAGI. The CDR3 DNA follows: TGTGCCAGCAGTTACTCTTACAGGGGGTTAAACACTGAAGCTTTCTTT. It encodes CASSYSYRGLNTEAFF.

V and J are TRBV18 and TRBJ2-7; TRBD2 matches 8 bases. CDR1 KGHSH and CDR2 LQKENI come from the germline V gene. The CDR3 spans 13 residues. Trimming at V came to 4 bases and at J to 7 bases, leaving 6 bases not matched to a gene. The CDR3, as DNA: TGTGCCAGCTCACAAGGGACTAGGGGGGAGCAGTACGTC. It is translated as CASSQGTRGEQYV.

This clone was observed a handful of times. The chain recombines TRBV7-3 with TRBJ1-2; D is undetermined. This CDR3 is 13 amino acids long. Per germline, CDR1 SGHTA and CDR2 FQGTGA. V lost 3 bases and J 0 bases, leaving 5 bases between the germline ends. In nucleotides, the CDR3 is TGTGCCAGCAGCTTTTCGGCTAACTATGGCTACACCTTC. It yields the protein CASSFSANYGYTF.

This clone has only a few counts. The chain recombines TRBV28 with TRBJ2-3; TRBD2 matches 8 bases. CDR3 size: 18 residues. Germline V gives CDR1 MDHEN, CDR2 SYDVKM. Unmatched junction bases numbered 11, after V lost 3 bases and J lost 0 bases. CDR3 in amino acids: CASSLVLGAGGSTDTQYF. CDR3 DNA sequence: TGTGCCAGCAGTTTGGTCCTCGGGGCGGGAGGTAGCACAGATACGCAGTATTTT.

This chain joins TRBV28 and TRBJ1-5, with D tentatively TRBD1 (6 bases). The CDR3 spans 13 residues. With 7 bases removed from V and 4 bases from J, the gap between germline ends came to 11 bases. Germline values: CDR1 MDHEN, CDR2 SYDVKM. CDR3 bases: TGTGCCAGCACGGACAGAGCGAATCAGCCCCAGCATTTT. Translating gives CASTDRANQPQHF.